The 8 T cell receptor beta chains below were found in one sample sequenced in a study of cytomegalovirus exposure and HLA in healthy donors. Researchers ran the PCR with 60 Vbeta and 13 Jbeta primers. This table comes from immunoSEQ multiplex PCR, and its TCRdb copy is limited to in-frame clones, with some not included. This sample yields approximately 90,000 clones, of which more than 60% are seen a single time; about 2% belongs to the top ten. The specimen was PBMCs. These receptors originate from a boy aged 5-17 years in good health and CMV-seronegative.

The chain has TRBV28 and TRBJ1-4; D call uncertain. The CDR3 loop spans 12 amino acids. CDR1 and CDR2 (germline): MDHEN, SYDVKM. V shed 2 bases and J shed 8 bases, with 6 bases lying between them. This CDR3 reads CASSLPVEKLFF. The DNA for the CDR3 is TGTGCCAGCAGTTTACCGGTAGAAAAACTGTTTTTT.

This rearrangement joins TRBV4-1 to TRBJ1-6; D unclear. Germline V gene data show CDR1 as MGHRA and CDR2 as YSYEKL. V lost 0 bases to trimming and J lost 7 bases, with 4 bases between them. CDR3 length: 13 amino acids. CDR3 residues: CASSQERNSPLHF. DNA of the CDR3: TGCGCCAGCAGCCAAGAGAGGAATTCACCCCTCCACTTT.

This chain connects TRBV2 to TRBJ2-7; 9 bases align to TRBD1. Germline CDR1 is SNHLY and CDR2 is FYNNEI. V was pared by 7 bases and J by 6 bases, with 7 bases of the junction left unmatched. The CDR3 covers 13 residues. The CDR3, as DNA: TGTGCCAGCACTGGGACAGGGCTCGGCGAGCAGTACTTC. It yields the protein CASTGTGLGEQYF.

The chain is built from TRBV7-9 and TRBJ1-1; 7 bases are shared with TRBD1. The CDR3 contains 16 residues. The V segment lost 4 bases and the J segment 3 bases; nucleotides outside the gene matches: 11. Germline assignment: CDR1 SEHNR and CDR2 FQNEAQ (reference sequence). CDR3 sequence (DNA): TGTGCCAGCAGCTCCACGAGGGGGCGTTGGGACACTGAAGCTTTCTTT. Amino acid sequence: CASSSTRGRWDTEAFF.

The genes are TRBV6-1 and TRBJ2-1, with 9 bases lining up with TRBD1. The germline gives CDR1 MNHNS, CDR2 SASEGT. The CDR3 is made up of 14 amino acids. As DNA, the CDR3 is TGTGCGACGGGACAGGGCGATGTCTCGGGTGAGCAGTTCTTC. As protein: CATGQGDVSGEQFF.

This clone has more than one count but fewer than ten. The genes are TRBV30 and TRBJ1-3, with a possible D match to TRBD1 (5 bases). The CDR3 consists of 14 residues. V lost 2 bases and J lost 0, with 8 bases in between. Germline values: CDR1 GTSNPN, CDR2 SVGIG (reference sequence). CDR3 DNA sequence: TGTGCCTGGAGTAAGGGGTTCTCTGGAAACACCATATATTTT. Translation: CAWSKGFSGNTIYF.

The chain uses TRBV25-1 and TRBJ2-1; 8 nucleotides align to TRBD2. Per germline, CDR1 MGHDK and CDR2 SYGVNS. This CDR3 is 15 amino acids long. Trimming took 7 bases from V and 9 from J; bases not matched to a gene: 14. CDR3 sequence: CASIPGGGRSPEQFF. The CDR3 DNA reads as TGTGCCAGCATCCCCGGGGGCGGGAGGTCGCCTGAGCAGTTCTTC.

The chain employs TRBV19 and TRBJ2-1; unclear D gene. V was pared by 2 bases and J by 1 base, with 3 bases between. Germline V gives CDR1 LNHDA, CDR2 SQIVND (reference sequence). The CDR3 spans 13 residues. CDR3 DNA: TGTGCCAGTAGTATACCTTCCTACAATGAGCAGTTCTTC. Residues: CASSIPSYNEQFF.